The 5 T cell receptor beta chains given below trace back to one sample, sequenced in a study of blood T cells in healthy people across ages. Primed by a sample-barcoded 5' primer and a J-beta primer mix, a second PCR proceeded for 7 to 11 cycles. TCRdb redid the calling of the 5' RACE reads with MiXCR, one entry per CDR3 protein. The sample records 550,000 to 800,000 distinct CDR3 sequences, around 21% being singletons. Material for sequencing was blood. The receptors shown here come from a man between 65 and 85 years old in good health.

The chain couples TRBV9 to TRBJ2-5; TRBD2 matches 9 bases. The length of the CDR3 is 18 residues. Germline V gene lookup returns CDR1 SGDLS and CDR2 YYNGEE. The J segment lost 4 bases and the V segment lost 4 bases, leaving 17 bases of the junction unmatched. CDR3 protein: CASSSSVREGLGRETQYF. In DNA, the CDR3 is TGTGCCAGCAGCTCGTCGGTGCGGGAGGGCCTTGGGAGAGAGACCCAGTACTTC.

The table lists this clonotype with a few counts. The chain carries TRBV4-1 and TRBJ2-7; 13 bases fit TRBD2. Germline V CDR1 and CDR2: MGHRA, YSYEKL. The CDR3 consists of 17 residues. The V and J ends lost 3 bases and 4 bases, in that order; junction bases with no gene match: 9. CDR3 in amino acids: CASSQKSGTSGMYEQYF. The CDR3 DNA sequence: TGCGCCAGCAGCCAGAAATCCGGGACTAGCGGGATGTACGAGCAGTACTTC.

The chain joins TRBV5-1 to TRBJ2-7, with D maybe TRBD2 (5 bases). Trimming took 0 bases from V and 5 from J, leaving 21 bases between them. The CDR3 totals 17 residues. Germline values: CDR1 SGHRS, CDR2 YFSETQ. The CDR3 reads CASSLVASSSVWDEQYF. The CDR3 DNA reads TGCGCCAGCAGCTTGGTGGCTAGCTCTTCGGTATGGGACGAGCAGTACTTC.

This sequence joins TRBV29-1 and TRBJ2-1; 7 bases align to TRBD1. V was clipped by 1 base and J by 6 bases; unmatched bases: 0. This CDR3 is built from 12 residues. Germline CDR1 and CDR2: SQVTM and ANQGSEA. This CDR3 is CSVEAGGNEQFF. CDR3 nucleotide sequence: TGCAGCGTTGAAGCAGGGGGCAATGAGCAGTTCTTC.

The gene calls are TRBV10-3 and TRBJ2-2; 8 bases are a match to TRBD2. Germline lookup yields CDR1 ENHRY and CDR2 SYGVKD. This CDR3 is 14 amino acids long. V shed 11 bases, J shed 5 bases, and the junction held 10 bases outside the gene matches. CDR3: CAAKTSADTGELFF. The CDR3 nucleotides are TGTGCCGCCAAGACTAGCGCAGATACCGGGGAGCTGTTTTTT.